Listed below are T cell receptor beta chains from one sample, sequenced in a study of blood T cell repertoires in COVID-19. Repertoires were generated with immunoSEQ multiplex PCR, while TCRdb's copy carries only in-frame clones and drops some. The sample includes 130,000 or so clones, about 83% of them seen just once. Sequencing was carried out using peripheral blood. These receptors were collected from a human donor in a cohort sampled during active COVID-19. Each CDR3 is given with its conserved first and last residue. Fields, in order: CDR3 protein, CDR3 DNA, J gene, D gene, clone size, V gene. D genes are given only for firm matches. Clone sizes are given selectively: once, few, many, or a class where the clone is expanded.

CASSQQGAANQPQHF TGTGCCAGCTCACAACAGGGGGCGGCGAATCAGCCCCAGCATTTT TRBJ1-5 TRBD1 . TRBV18
CSVDDFQGPSSYNEQFF TGCAGCGTTGATGACTTCCAGGGGCCCAGCTCCTACAATGAGCAGTTCTTC TRBJ2-1 . . TRBV29-1
CAMSSGGFQETQYF TGTGCCATGTCGAGCGGGGGGTTCCAAGAGACCCAGTACTTC TRBJ2-5 TRBD2 . TRBV30
CASSLALSFYNEQFF TGTGCCAGCAGCTTAGCGCTAAGCTTCTACAATGAGCAGTTCTTC TRBJ2-1 . once TRBV7-2
CASSLSGQGEQYF TGTGCCAGCAGCCTCTCCGGACAAGGCGAGCAGTACTTC TRBJ2-7 . . TRBV7-6
CASSEGLYEQYF TGTGCCAGCAGTGAAGGACTTTACGAGCAGTACTTC TRBJ2-7 . . TRBV2
CASSRTRQNTEAFF TGTGCCAGCAGCAGGACTCGGCAGAACACTGAAGCTTTCTTT TRBJ1-1 . . TRBV6-5
CASSLAGTGGDEQYF TGCGCCAGCAGCTTGGCCGGGACAGGGGGCGATGAGCAGTACTTC TRBJ2-7 TRBD1 . TRBV5-1
CASSLYQAGEQYF TGTGCCAGCAGCTTGTACCAGGCGGGGGAGCAGTACTTC TRBJ2-7 . . TRBV5-4
CASSLAQGYEQYF TGTGCCAGTAGTCTAGCACAGGGCTACGAGCAGTACTTC TRBJ2-7 . . TRBV19
CASSLSQGYNEQFF TGTGCCAGCAGCTTGAGTCAGGGGTACAATGAGCAGTTCTTC TRBJ2-1 . many TRBV7-9
CATSNRVGNQPQHF TGTGCCACCAGCAACAGGGTTGGCAATCAGCCCCAGCATTTT TRBJ1-5 . . TRBV15
CASSFDRAEKLFF TGTGCCAGCAGCTTCGACAGGGCTGAAAAACTGTTTTTT TRBJ1-4 TRBD1 . TRBV12-3/TRBV12-4
CASSPRGQGGTEAFF TGTGCCAGCAGCCCACGCGGGCAGGGGGGCACTGAAGCTTTCTTT TRBJ1-1 TRBD1 . TRBV9
CASSSGRNQPQHF TGTGCCAGCAGCTCAGGGAGGAATCAGCCCCAGCATTTT TRBJ1-5 . . TRBV7-8
CATSGRQTQGTYEQYF TGTGCCACCTCGGGCCGACAGACCCAGGGTACCTACGAGCAGTACTTC TRBJ2-7 . . TRBV6-6
CASSPPTPYYEQYF TGTGCCAGCAGCCCCCCGACTCCTTACTACGAGCAGTACTTC TRBJ2-7 . . TRBV7-6
CASSPRTSTDTQYF TGTGCCAGCAGCCCGCGTACCTCGACAGATACGCAGTATTTT TRBJ2-3 . . TRBV3-1/TRBV3-2
CASIRTGGALSGYTF TGTGCCAGTATAAGGACAGGGGGCGCGTTGTCTGGCTACACCTTC TRBJ1-2 TRBD1 . TRBV19
CASSLPTNLNTEAFF TGTGCCAGCAGCTTACCGACAAATTTGAACACTGAAGCTTTCTTT TRBJ1-1 . . TRBV7-9
CATSAGLAGAGYNEQFF TGTGCCACCAGCGCGGGACTAGCGGGGGCTGGCTACAATGAGCAGTTCTTC TRBJ2-1 TRBD2 . TRBV24-1
CASSRQGRTAPLHF TGTGCCAGCAGCCGACAGGGTAGGACGGCACCCCTCCACTTT TRBJ1-6 TRBD1 . TRBV14
CASKAGGYNEQFF TGTGCCAGCAAAGCGGGAGGGTACAATGAGCAGTTCTTC TRBJ2-1 TRBD2 . TRBV28
CASSPGQGAYEQYF TGTGCCAGCAGCCCGGGACAGGGGGCCTACGAGCAGTACTTC TRBJ2-7 TRBD1 . TRBV6-5
CASRPGQNTEAFF TGTGCCAGCCGCCCGGGACAGAACACTGAAGCTTTCTTT TRBJ1-1 . . TRBV5-4
CRTGSRETQYF TGCCGTACAGGGTCGAGGGAGACCCAGTACTTC TRBJ2-5 . . TRBV20-1
CASSPRTGLDYGYTF TGTGCCAGCTCACCAAGGACAGGGCTGGACTATGGCTACACCTTC TRBJ1-2 TRBD1 . TRBV18
CASSPGLAGGAGELFF TGCGCCAGCAGCCCAGGACTAGCGGGAGGAGCCGGGGAGCTGTTTTTT TRBJ2-2 TRBD2 . TRBV5-1
CASSASGTGIIETQYF TGTGCCAGCAGTGCCTCCGGGACAGGGATAATAGAGACCCAGTACTTC TRBJ2-5 TRBD1 once TRBV6-1
CASSDSGGRGWSTQYF TGTGCCAGCAGTGACTCGGGGGGGCGCGGCTGGAGTACGCAGTATTTT TRBJ2-3 . . TRBV6-4
CASSELDRGLEKLFF TGTGCCAGCAGTGAGTTGGACAGGGGGCTTGAAAAACTGTTTTTT TRBJ1-4 TRBD1 . TRBV6-1
CASSVETGDTEAFF TGTGCCAGCAGTGTGGAGACGGGGGACACTGAAGCTTTCTTT TRBJ1-1 . . TRBV2